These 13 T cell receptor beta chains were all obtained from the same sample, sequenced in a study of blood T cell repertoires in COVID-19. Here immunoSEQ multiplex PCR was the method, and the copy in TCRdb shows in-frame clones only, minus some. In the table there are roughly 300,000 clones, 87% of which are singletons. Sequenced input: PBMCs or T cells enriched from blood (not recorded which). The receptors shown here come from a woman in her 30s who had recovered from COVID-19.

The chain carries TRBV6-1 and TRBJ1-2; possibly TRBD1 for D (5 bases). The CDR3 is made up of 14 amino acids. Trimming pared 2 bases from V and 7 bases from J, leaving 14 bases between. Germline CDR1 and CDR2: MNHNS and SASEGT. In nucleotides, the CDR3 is TGTGCCAGCAGTGAACGCCGGGACTCCGGTGGCTACACCTTC. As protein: CASSERRDSGGYTF.

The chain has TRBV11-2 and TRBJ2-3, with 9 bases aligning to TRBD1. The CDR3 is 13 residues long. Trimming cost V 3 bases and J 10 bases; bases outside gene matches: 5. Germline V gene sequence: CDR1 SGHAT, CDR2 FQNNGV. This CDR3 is CASSLGQGSPQYF. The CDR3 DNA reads TGTGCCAGCAGCTTGGGACAGGGATCGCCGCAGTATTTT.

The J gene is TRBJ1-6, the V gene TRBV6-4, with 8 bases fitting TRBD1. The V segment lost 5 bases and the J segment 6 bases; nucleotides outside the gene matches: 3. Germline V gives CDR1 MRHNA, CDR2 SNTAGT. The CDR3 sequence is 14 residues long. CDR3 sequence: CASSRTGSNSPLHF. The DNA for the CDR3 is TGTGCCAGCAGTAGGACAGGGAGTAATTCACCCCTCCACTTT.

The CDR3 here is CASRPPGQGNYGYTF. DNA of the CDR3: TGTGCCAGCAGGCCACCGGGACAGGGTAACTATGGCTACACCTTC. J is TRBJ1-2 and V is TRBV6-5; 9 bases are a match to TRBD1. Trimming removed 6 bases from V and 1 base from J; junction bases left unmatched: 6. Per germline, CDR1 MNHEY and CDR2 SVGAGI. The CDR3 consists of 15 residues.

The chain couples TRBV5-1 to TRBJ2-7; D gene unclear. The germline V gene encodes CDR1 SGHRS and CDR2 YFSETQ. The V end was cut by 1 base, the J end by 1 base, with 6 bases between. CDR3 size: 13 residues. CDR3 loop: CASSLYGSYEQYF. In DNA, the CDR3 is TGCGCCAGCAGCTTGTACGGTTCCTACGAGCAGTACTTC.

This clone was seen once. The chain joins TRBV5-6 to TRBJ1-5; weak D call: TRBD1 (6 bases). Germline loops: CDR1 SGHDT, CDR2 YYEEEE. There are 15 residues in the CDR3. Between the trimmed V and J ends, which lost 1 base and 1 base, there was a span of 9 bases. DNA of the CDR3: TGTGCCAGCAGCTTGAGGGGGGGAAGCAATCAGCCCCAGCATTTT. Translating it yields CASSLRGGSNQPQHF.

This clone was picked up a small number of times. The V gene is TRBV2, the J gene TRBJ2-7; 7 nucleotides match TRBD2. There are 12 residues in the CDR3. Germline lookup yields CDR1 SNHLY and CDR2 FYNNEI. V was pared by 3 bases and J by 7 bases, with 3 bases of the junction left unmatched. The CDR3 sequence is CASSEGGREQYF. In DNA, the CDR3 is TGTGCCAGCAGTGAGGGAGGGCGGGAGCAGTACTTC.

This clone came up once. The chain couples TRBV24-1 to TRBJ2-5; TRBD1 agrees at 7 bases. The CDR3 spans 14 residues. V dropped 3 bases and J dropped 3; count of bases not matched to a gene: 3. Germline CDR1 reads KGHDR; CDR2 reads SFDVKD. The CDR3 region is CATSDTGQEETQYF. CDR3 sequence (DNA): TGTGCCACCAGTGATACCGGACAGGAAGAGACCCAGTACTTC.

The CDR3 DNA is TGTGCCAGCAGCCAAGGTAATCAGGGTTGGGGCACTGAAGCTTTCTTT. This encodes CASSQGNQGWGTEAFF. The chain carries TRBV3-1 (or the pseudogene TRBV3-2) and TRBJ1-1; maybe TRBD1 (5 bases). Deletions cut 1 base from V and 4 bases from J, with 16 bases between. This CDR3 has 16 residues. The V gene's germline CDR1 is LGHDT and CDR2 YNNKEL (reference sequence).

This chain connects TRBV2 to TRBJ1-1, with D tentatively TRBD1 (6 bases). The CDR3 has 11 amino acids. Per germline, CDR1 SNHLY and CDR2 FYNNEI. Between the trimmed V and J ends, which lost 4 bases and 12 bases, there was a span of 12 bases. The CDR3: CASSAGRGPFF. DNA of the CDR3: TGTGCCAGCAGTGCCGGCAGGGGACCTTTCTTT.

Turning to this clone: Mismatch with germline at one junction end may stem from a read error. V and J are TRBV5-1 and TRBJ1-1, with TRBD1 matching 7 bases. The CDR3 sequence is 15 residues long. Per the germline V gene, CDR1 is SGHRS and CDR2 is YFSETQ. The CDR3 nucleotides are TGCGCCAGCAGCCGGGGACAGACTCCGAACACTGAAGCCTTCTTT. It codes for CASSRGQTPNTEAFF.

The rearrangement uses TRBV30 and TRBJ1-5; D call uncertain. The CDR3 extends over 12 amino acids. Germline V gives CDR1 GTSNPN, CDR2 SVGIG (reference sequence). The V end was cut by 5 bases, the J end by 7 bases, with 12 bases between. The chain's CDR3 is CAWDSGTQPQHF. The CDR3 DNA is TGTGCCTGGGATTCAGGCACGCAGCCCCAGCATTTT.

In nucleotides, the CDR3 is TGTGCCAGCAGGGTAGGGGGGGCTAGCAACAATGAGCAGTTCTTC. The encoded protein is CASRVGGASNNEQFF. The chain joins TRBV11-2 to TRBJ2-1, with a possible D match to TRBD2 (7 bases). The CDR3 sequence is 15 residues long. Germline lookup yields CDR1 SGHAT and CDR2 FQNNGV. The V end was cut by 6 bases, the J end by 5 bases, with 17 bases between.